Below, one TCR beta chain is given with its context. Noted time point: persistent/refractory GD, antithyroid drugs over 5 years with positive TRAb. PBMC RNA served as the TCR library source. This specimen belongs to a study of regulatory T cells in long-lasting Graves disease. Libraries of TCR beta came from iRepertoire HTBI primers plus Arm-PCR of CDR3 regions. TCRdb re-called the multiplex PCR reads with MiXCR, one entry per CDR3 protein. The repertoire consists of approximately 470,000 distinct CDR3 sequences, with less than 25% occurring once and the leading ten covering 6.5% to 8%. The source is a female donor with Graves disease. Sequencing was performed on peripheral blood mononuclear cells (PBMCs), taken when the disease was refractory, from a patient treated with antithyroid drugs.

Here the CDR3 reads CAIRRSGTNTGELFF. The DNA of the CDR3 is TGTGCCATCAGAAGGAGCGGGACGAACACCGGGGAGCTGTTTTTT. The chain has TRBV10-3 and TRBJ2-2; 7 bases align to TRBD2. The CDR3 loop spans 15 amino acids. After removal of 6 bases from V and 0 bases from J, the junction contained 4 bases not matched to a gene. Germline values: CDR1 ENHRY, CDR2 SYGVKD.